The 19 T cell receptor beta chains in this list originate from one sample, sequenced in a study of beta chain features in type 1 diabetes. What was sequenced were expressed TCRB transcripts, since all of the isolated RNA had been reverse transcribed. Repertoires were generated with immunoSEQ multiplex PCR, while TCRdb's copy carries only in-frame clones and drops some. The sample includes fewer than 400,000 clones, around 8% of them seen just once. Sequenced sample: central memory CD4+ T cells from blood. The receptors come from a woman aged 18-29 years in good health.

The CDR3 bases are TGTGCCAGCAGTCAAACATCGGGCCAGAATGGCTACACCTTC. This translates into CASSQTSGQNGYTF. The rearrangement links TRBV28 to TRBJ1-2, with unresolved D. The CDR3 totals 14 residues. The ends were cut back, 5 bases at V and 6 bases at J, with 16 bases in the middle. Germline V lookup: CDR1 MDHEN, CDR2 SYDVKM.

V usage is TRBV10-3 and J usage is TRBJ2-7; TRBD2 matches 9 bases. Germline CDR1 ENHRY, CDR2 SYGVKD. J lost 3 bases, V lost 10 bases, and 7 bases had no gene match. This CDR3 region has 13 residues. The CDR3 is CASRTSVLYEQYF. DNA for the CDR3: TGTGCCAGTCGGACTAGCGTGCTCTACGAGCAGTACTTC.

This chain connects TRBV11-1 to TRBJ2-7; no reliable D call. The CDR3 is 12 amino acids. Per the germline V gene, CDR1 is SGHAT and CDR2 is FQDESV (reference sequence). V was shortened by 3 bases and J by 6 bases, with 9 bases between the two germline ends. CDR3 DNA sequence: TGTGCCAGCAGCTTCGCCGAAGGCGAGCAGTACTTC. Translating it yields CASSFAEGEQYF.

There are a few counts of this clone. V usage is TRBV5-4 and J usage is TRBJ2-1; possible D gene TRBD2, 6 bases. This CDR3 contains 16 residues. Germline loops: CDR1 SGHNT, CDR2 YYREEE (reference sequence). V was trimmed by 0 bases and J by 3 bases, leaving 13 bases between them. DNA for the CDR3: TGTGCCAGCAGCTTGGACGGACTAACCAACTACAATGAGCAGTTCTTC. Its protein is CASSLDGLTNYNEQFF. Using reference TRBV5-4 and TRBJ2-1 for the parts outside the CDR3, the full variable domain is ETGVTQSPTHLIKTRGQQVTLRCSSQSGHNTVSWYQQALGQGPQFIFQYYREEENGRGNFPPRFSGLQFPNYSSELNVNALELDDSALYLCASSLDGLTNYNEQFFGPGTRLTVL.

This clone turned up a few times. J is TRBJ2-2 and V is TRBV4-3; 11 nucleotides align to TRBD2. Per the germline V gene, CDR1 is LGHNA and CDR2 is YSLEER. The junction had 6 bases not matched to a gene; V was cut back by 3 bases and J by 6 bases. The CDR3 sequence is 16 residues long. The CDR3 here is CASSQSTSGVSGELFF. The CDR3 DNA follows: TGCGCCAGCAGCCAGTCGACTAGCGGGGTTTCCGGGGAGCTGTTTTTT.

This rearrangement joins TRBV5-6 to TRBJ2-5; D possibly corresponds to TRBD2 (5 bases). Per germline, CDR1 SGHDT and CDR2 YYEEEE. Trimming took 4 bases from V and 2 from J, leaving 15 bases between them. The CDR3 is 15 residues long. CDR3 DNA sequence: TGTGCCAGCAGCGAACTAGGACCCACACAAGAGACCCAGTACTTC. This gives the protein CASSELGPTQETQYF. The entire variable domain, with the rest obtained from reference TRBV5-6 and TRBJ2-5, is as follows: DAGVTQSPTHLIKTRGQQVTLRCSPKSGHDTVSWYQQALGQGPQFIFQYYEEEERQRGNFPDRFSGHQFPNYSSELNVNALLLGDSALYLCASSELGPTQETQYFGPGTRLLVL.

This clone came up a few times. The V and J genes are TRBV28 and TRBJ2-2; a weak D match, TRBD2 (5 bases). From germline, CDR1 is MDHEN and CDR2 SYDVKM. With 5 bases removed from V and 8 bases from J, the gap between germline ends came to 18 bases. The CDR3 contains 15 residues. DNA for the CDR3: TGTGCCAGCAGTCTGCTCCCCGGGAAAGGAGGGGAGCTGTTTTTT. This translates into CASSLLPGKGGELFF. Full variable domain (outside the CDR3, taken from reference TRBV28 and TRBJ2-2): DVKVTQSSRYLVKRTGEKVFLECVQDMDHENMFWYRQDPGLGLRLIYFSYDVKMKEKGDIPEGYSVSREKKERFSLILESASTNQTSMYLCASSLLPGKGGELFFGEGSRLTVL.

As DNA, the CDR3 is TGTGCCAGCGGGCAGGGACAGACAAATTCACCCCTCCACTTT. The encoded protein is CASGQGQTNSPLHF. V and J are TRBV27 and TRBJ1-6; TRBD1 matches at 7 bases. The CDR3 runs 14 residues. The germline V gene has CDR1 MNHEY and CDR2 SMNVEV (reference sequence). Trimming at V came to 8 bases and at J to 7 bases, leaving 8 bases not matched to a gene.

The sample holds many counts of this clone. This sequence joins TRBV10-2 and TRBJ2-2; TRBD1 aligns across 8 bases. The CDR3 sequence is 13 residues long. Germline assignment: CDR1 WSHSY and CDR2 SAAADI. V shed 6 bases and J 6 bases; nucleotides not matched to a gene: 3. The CDR3 DNA is TGCGCCAGCAGGGTACAGGGGGCCGGGGAGCTGTTTTTT. It is translated as CASRVQGAGELFF.

There are many counts of this clone. J is TRBJ2-5 and V is TRBV5-4; D is uncertain. The V gene lost 0 bases and the J gene lost 3 bases, with 9 bases spanning the gap. The CDR3 runs to 14 residues. Germline CDR1 reads SGHNT; CDR2 reads YYREEE (reference sequence). The CDR3 is CASSLGHSKETQYF. The DNA of the CDR3 is TGTGCCAGCAGCTTGGGACACTCCAAAGAGACCCAGTACTTC. The full variable domain, in which reference TRBV5-4 and TRBJ2-5 provide the parts outside the CDR3, is ETGVTQSPTHLIKTRGQQVTLRCSSQSGHNTVSWYQQALGQGPQFIFQYYREEENGRGNFPPRFSGLQFPNYSSELNVNALELDDSALYLCASSLGHSKETQYFGPGTRLLVL.

This clone has only a few counts. V usage is TRBV29-1 and J usage is TRBJ1-2; possibly TRBD1 for D (5 bases). This CDR3 comprises 13 residues. Germline CDR1 is SQVTM and CDR2 is ANQGSEA. V was cut by 1 base and J by 8 bases, with 14 bases left in between. CDR3 sequence (DNA): TGCAGCGTTGAAGGTCAGGCAGGGAAAGGCTACACCTTC. Translation: CSVEGQAGKGYTF.

This clone occurred many times. The chain couples TRBV9 to TRBJ2-1; D unclear. CDR1 is SGDLS and CDR2 is YYNGEE in the germline V gene. V was pared by 0 bases and J by 2 bases, with 6 bases between. The CDR3 loop spans 14 amino acids. CDR3 DNA sequence: TGTGCCAGCAGCGTAGGAGTTGCCTACAATGAGCAGTTCTTC. This translates into CASSVGVAYNEQFF.

This clone has just a few counts. The gene calls are TRBV6-6 and TRBJ1-5; no definite D call. The CDR3 length is 15 residues. Trimming removed 0 bases at V and 5 bases at J, with 11 bases between. Germline CDR1 and CDR2: MNHNY and SVGAGI (reference sequence). The CDR3 here is CASSYSGFEDQPQHF. As DNA, the CDR3 is TGTGCCAGCAGTTACTCTGGGTTTGAAGATCAGCCCCAGCATTTT.

This chain uses TRBV7-8 with TRBJ2-7, with TRBD2 identical over 8 bases. CDR3 length equals 15 residues. V dropped 4 bases and J dropped 6; count of bases not matched to a gene: 11. Germline V gene sequence: CDR1 SGHVS, CDR2 FQNEAQ. The CDR3 region is CASSYGGAGVGEQYF. In DNA, the CDR3 is TGTGCCAGCAGCTATGGGGGAGCGGGAGTTGGCGAGCAGTACTTC.

The CDR3 region is CASSQGRGQGTDTQYF. The CDR3 coding sequence is TGTGCCAGCAGCCAAGGGCGGGGACAGGGCACAGATACGCAGTATTTT. The chain is built from TRBV14 and TRBJ2-3, with 8 bases aligning to TRBD1. Germline-derived CDR1 and CDR2 are SGHDN and FVKESK. The V segment lost 1 base and the J segment 1 base; nucleotides outside the gene matches: 4. The CDR3 has 16 residues.

The CDR3 loop reads CASAYTGTGEFGANVLTF. In nucleotides, the CDR3 is TGTGCCAGCGCGTATACCGGGACAGGGGAGTTTGGGGCCAACGTCCTGACTTTC. The genes are TRBV27 and TRBJ2-6; 10 bases align to TRBD1. The V segment lost 8 bases and the J segment 3 bases; nucleotides outside the gene matches: 13. This CDR3 has 18 amino acids. The germline CDR1 and CDR2 sequences are MNHEY and SMNVEV (reference sequence).

V and J are TRBV4-3 and TRBJ2-3, with 8 positions matching TRBD2. V dropped 4 bases and J dropped 0; count of bases not matched to a gene: 6. This CDR3 is built from 16 residues. Germline V gene lookup returns CDR1 LGHNA and CDR2 YSLEER. Here the CDR3 reads CASSLAGGASTDTQYF. CDR3 DNA: TGCGCCAGCAGCCTGGCGGGGGGTGCTAGCACAGATACGCAGTATTTT.

This clone appeared a few times. J is TRBJ2-7 and V is TRBV4-3; a weak D match, TRBD2 (5 bases). CDR3 length equals 16 residues. Trimming removed 0 bases at V and 0 bases at J, with 12 bases between. Per the germline V gene, CDR1 is LGHNA and CDR2 is YSLEER. The CDR3 sequence is CASSQEPGLGSYEQYF. The CDR3 DNA reads as TGCGCCAGCAGCCAAGAGCCCGGACTGGGCTCCTACGAGCAGTACTTC.

The genes are TRBV6-1 and TRBJ1-1; a weak D match, TRBD1 (6 bases). The V and J ends lost 5 bases and 3 bases respectively, with 10 bases between them. Germline CDR1 and CDR2: MNHNS and SASEGT. There are 13 residues in the CDR3. For the CDR3, the DNA is TGTGCCAGCAGTCAACAGGGTCACACTGAAGCTTTCTTT. Translation: CASSQQGHTEAFF.